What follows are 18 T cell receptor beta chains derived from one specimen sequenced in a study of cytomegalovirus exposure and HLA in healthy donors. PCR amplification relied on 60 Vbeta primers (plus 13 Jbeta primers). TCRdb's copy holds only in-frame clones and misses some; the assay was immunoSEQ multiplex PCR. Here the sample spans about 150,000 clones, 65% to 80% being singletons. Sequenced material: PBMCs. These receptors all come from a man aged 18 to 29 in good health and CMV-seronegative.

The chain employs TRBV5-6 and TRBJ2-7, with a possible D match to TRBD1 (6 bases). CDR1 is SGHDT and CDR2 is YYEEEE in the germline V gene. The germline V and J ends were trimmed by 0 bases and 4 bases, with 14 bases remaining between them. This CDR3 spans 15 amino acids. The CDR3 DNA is TGTGCCAGCAGCTTGGGGCAGGGGCTATTATACGAGCAGTACGTC. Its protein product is CASSLGQGLLYEQYV.

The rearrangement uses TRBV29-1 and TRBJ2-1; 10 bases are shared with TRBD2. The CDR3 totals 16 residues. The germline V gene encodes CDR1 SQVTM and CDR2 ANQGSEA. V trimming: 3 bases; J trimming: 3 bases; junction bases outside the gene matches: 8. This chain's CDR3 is CSVEGGASGGYNEQFF. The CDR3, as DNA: TGCAGCGTTGAGGGAGGGGCTAGCGGGGGCTACAATGAGCAGTTCTTC.

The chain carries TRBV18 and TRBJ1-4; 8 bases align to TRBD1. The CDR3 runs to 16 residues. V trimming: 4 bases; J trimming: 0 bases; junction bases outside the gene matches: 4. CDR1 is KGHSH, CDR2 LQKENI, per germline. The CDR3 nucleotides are TGTGCCAGCTCACGACAGGGGCCGGCAACTAATGAAAAACTGTTTTTT. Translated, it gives CASSRQGPATNEKLFF.

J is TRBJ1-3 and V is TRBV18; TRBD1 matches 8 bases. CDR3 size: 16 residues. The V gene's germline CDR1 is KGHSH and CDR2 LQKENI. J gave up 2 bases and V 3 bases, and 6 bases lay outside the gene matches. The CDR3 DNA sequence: TGTGCCAGCTCACCTGGAGCGGACAGGGCTGGAAACACCATATATTTT. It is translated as CASSPGADRAGNTIYF.

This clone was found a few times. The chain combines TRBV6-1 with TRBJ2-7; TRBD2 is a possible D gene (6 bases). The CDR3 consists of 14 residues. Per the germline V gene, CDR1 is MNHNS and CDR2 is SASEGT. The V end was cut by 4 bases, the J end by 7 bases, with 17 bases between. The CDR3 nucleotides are TGTGCCAGCAGTGGAGAACCGGGACTCCTAGAGCAGTACTTC. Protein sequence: CASSGEPGLLEQYF.

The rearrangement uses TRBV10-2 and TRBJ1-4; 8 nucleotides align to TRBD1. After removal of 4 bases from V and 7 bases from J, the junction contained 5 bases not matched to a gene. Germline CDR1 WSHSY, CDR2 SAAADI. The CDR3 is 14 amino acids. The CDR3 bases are TGCGCCAGCAGTGCCACAGGGGGAGTTGAAAAACTGTTTTTT. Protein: CASSATGGVEKLFF.

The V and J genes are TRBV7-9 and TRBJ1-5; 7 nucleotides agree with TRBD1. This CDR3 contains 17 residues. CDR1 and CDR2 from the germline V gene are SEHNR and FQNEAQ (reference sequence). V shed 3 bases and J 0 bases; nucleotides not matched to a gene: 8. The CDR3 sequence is CASSFGQATYSNQPQHF. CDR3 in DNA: TGTGCCAGCAGCTTTGGACAGGCGACATATAGCAATCAGCCCCAGCATTTT. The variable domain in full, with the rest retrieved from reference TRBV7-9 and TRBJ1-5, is DTGVSQNPRHKITKRGQNVTFRCDPISEHNRLYWYRQTLGQGPEFLTYFQNEAQLEKSRLLSDRFSAERPKGSFSTLEIQRTEQGDSAMYLCASSFGQATYSNQPQHFGDGTRLSIL.

CDR3 bases: TGTGCCAGCAGTTACTCCTCAGACAGGGGGCCAGCTTTCTTT. It yields the protein CASSYSSDRGPAFF. The chain recombines TRBV6-5 with TRBJ1-1; 10 bases fit TRBD1. The germline gives CDR1 MNHEY, CDR2 SVGAGI. The J segment lost 10 bases and the V segment lost 0 bases, leaving 5 bases of the junction unmatched. This CDR3 spans 14 amino acids.

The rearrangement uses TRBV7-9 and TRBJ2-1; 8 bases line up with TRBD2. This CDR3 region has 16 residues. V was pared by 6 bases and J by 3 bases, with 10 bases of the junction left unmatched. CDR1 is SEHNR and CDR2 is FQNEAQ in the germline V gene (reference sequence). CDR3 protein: CASRTVGGGYYNEQFF. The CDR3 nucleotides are TGTGCCAGCAGGACCGTCGGGGGGGGTTACTACAATGAGCAGTTCTTC.

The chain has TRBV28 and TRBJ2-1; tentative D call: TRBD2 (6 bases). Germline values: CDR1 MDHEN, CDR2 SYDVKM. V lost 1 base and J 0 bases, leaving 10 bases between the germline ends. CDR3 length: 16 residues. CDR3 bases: TGTGCCAGCAGTTTATACGCGGGGAGCTCCTACAATGAGCAGTTCTTC. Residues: CASSLYAGSSYNEQFF.

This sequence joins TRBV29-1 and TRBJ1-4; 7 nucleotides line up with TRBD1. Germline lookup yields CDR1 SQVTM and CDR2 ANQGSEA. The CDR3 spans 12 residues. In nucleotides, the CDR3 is TGCAGTGCGGGACAGTCTAATGAAAAACTGTTTTTT. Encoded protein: CSAGQSNEKLFF. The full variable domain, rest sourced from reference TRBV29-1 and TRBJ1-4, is SAVISQKPSRDICQRGTSLTIQCQVDSQVTMMFWYRQQPGQSLTLIATANQGSEATYESGFVIDKFPISRPNLTFSTLTVSNMSPEDSSIYLCSAGQSNEKLFFGSGTQLSVL.

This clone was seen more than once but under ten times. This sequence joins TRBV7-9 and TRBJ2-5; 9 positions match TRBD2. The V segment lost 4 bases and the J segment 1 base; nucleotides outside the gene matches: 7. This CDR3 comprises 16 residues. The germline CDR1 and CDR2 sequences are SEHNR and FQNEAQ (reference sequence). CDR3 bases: TGTGCCAGCAGCTCCCGACTAGCGGATCCCCAAGAGACCCAGTACTTC. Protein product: CASSSRLADPQETQYF.

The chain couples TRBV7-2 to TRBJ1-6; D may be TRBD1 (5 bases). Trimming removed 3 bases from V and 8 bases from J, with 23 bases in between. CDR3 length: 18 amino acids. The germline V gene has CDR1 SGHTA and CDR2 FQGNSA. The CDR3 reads CASSFSRLDRTSHSPLHF. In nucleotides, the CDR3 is TGTGCCAGCAGCTTTTCGAGGTTAGACAGAACCTCCCATTCACCCCTCCACTTT.

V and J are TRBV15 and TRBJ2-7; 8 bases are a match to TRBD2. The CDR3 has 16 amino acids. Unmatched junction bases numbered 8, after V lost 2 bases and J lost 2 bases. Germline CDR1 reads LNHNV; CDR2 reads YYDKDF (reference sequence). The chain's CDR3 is CATSRLSGGATYEQYF. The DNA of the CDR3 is TGTGCCACCAGCAGACTATCCGGGGGGGCCACCTACGAGCAGTACTTC.

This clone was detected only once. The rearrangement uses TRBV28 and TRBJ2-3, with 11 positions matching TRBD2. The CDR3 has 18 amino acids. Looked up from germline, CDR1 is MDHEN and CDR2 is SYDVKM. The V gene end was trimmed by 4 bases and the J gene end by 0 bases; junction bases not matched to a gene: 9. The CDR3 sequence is CASSSRARLAGSTDTQYF. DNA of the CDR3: TGTGCCAGCAGTTCAAGGGCCCGACTAGCGGGGAGCACAGATACGCAGTATTTT.

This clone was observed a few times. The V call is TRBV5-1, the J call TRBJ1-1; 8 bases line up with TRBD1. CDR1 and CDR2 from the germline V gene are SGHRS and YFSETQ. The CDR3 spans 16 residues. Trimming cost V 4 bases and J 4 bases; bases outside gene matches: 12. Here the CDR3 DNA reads TGCGCCAGCAGCCAGGCGGACAGGGCAATGGGCACTGAAGCTTTCTTT. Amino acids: CASSQADRAMGTEAFF.

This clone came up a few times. The CDR3 sequence is CASRSGNTEAFF. The CDR3 bases are TGTGCCAGCAGGTCAGGGAACACTGAAGCTTTCTTT. The V call is TRBV7-6, the J call TRBJ1-1; D is undetermined. The CDR3 is made up of 12 amino acids. The V gene lost 6 bases and the J gene lost 1 base, with 6 bases spanning the gap. Germline loops: CDR1 SGHVS, CDR2 FNYEAQ. Complete variable domain (other parts from reference TRBV7-6 and TRBJ1-1): GAGVSQSPRYKVTKRGQDVALRCDPISGHVSLYWYRQALGQGPEFLTYFNYEAQQDKSGLPNDRFSAERPEGSISTLTIQRTEQRDSAMYRCASRSGNTEAFFGQGTRLTVV.

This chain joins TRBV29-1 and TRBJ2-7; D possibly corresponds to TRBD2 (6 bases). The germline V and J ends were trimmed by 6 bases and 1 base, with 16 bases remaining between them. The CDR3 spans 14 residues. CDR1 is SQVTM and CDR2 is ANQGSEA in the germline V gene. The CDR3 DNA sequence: TGCAGCGTCCCCCCCGGGGGTAGGTCCTACGAGCAGTACGTC. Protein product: CSVPPGGRSYEQYV.